The rows below give T cell receptor beta chains drawn from one sample of a study of blood T cells in healthy people across ages. Each CDR3 protein gets one entry after TCRdb re-called the 5' RACE reads with MiXCR. The table records 900,000 to 950,000 distinct CDR3 sequences, around 29% of them present only once. These data were also filed under a second study, of T cells of mothers and their children.

Source material: blood. These receptors were obtained from a woman between 40 and 50 years old in good health. Both conserved end residues are part of each CDR3. A D gene is named only where the DNA matches it firmly. Rows may omit the clone size; those that give it use once, few, many or a size class.

v_call,d_call,clone_size,j_call,cdr3_nt,cdr3_aa
TRBV28,.,.,TRBJ1-4,TGTGCCAGCAGCCAGCCCCAACAAGGGCTTGGAAAACTGTTTTTT,CASSQPQQGLGKLFF
TRBV29-1,TRBD1,.,TRBJ2-1,TGCAGCGAATATCGGGACAGTTCCTACAATGAGCAGTTCTTC,CSEYRDSSYNEQFF
TRBV29-1,.,many,TRBJ1-4,TGCAGCGCCGCCGCCGGTGATGAAAAACTGTTTTTT,CSAAAGDEKLFF
TRBV27,.,many,TRBJ2-7,TGTGCCAGCAGTTCGGACGACAGGTTCATCAGCGAGCAGTACTTC,CASSSDDRFISEQYF
TRBV2,.,.,TRBJ1-2,TGTGCCAGCAGGGGGGACATCCCCTATGGCTACACCTTC,CASRGDIPYGYTF
TRBV3-1,.,.,TRBJ1-5,TGTGCCAGCAGACCCTTGCGGACGGGACCCAATCAGTCCCAGCATTTT,CASRPLRTGPNQSQHF
TRBV20-1,.,once,TRBJ1-1,TGCAGTGCCCCAACCGGGACCGAGAACACTGAAGCTTTCTTT,CSAPTGTENTEAFF
TRBV12-5,.,few,TRBJ2-5,TGTGCTAGTGGTTTGGCAAGAGAGACCCAGTACTTC,CASGLARETQYF
TRBV29-1,.,.,TRBJ1-2,TGCAGCGTTGAAGATCGGACGGCCTATGGCTACACCTTC,CSVEDRTAYGYTF
TRBV20-1,TRBD2,many,TRBJ2-7,TGCAGTGCTATAGCGGGGGGTGCCTACGAGCAGTACTTC,CSAIAGGAYEQYF
TRBV9,.,.,TRBJ1-2,TGTGCCAGCACCCCTTGGCCTTCACAGGGCAACTATGGCTACACCTTC,CASTPWPSQGNYGYTF
TRBV7-2,TRBD1,.,TRBJ1-5,TGTGCCAGCAGCGCTCACCCGGGACAGGTCAATCAGCCCCAGCATTTT,CASSAHPGQVNQPQHF
TRBV7-9,.,.,TRBJ2-5,TGTGCCAGCAGGTCTACTAGGGATCAAGAGACCCAGTACTTC,CASRSTRDQETQYF
TRBV3-1,.,.,TRBJ2-3,TGTGCCAGCAGCCGACGGGGCACAGATATGCAGTATTTT,CASSRRGTDMQYF
TRBV7-9,.,few,TRBJ2-3,TGTGCCAGCAGCGGAACAGGGTTCAGCACAGATACGCAGTATTTT,CASSGTGFSTDTQYF
TRBV5-1,.,.,TRBJ1-5,TGCGCCAGCAGCTGGGGGGCAGGGGATAATCAGCCCCAGCATTTT,CASSWGAGDNQPQHF
TRBV20-1,.,many,TRBJ2-3,TGCAGTGCTACCCACCGCGGTGGGGGCGCAACAGATACGCAGTATTTT,CSATHRGGGATDTQYF
TRBV29-1,TRBD1,.,TRBJ1-2,TGCAGCGTTGGTTCGGGACAGGGGCATGGCTACACCTTC,CSVGSGQGHGYTF
TRBV7-9,.,.,TRBJ2-5,TGTGCCAACAGCCCGCCGAGAGGGACCCAGTACTTC,CANSPPRGTQYF
TRBV7-2,.,few,TRBJ2-7,TGTGCCAGCAGCTTAGACATGTCCCGGACCTACGAGCAGTACTTC,CASSLDMSRTYEQYF
TRBV12-3/TRBV12-4,.,few,TRBJ1-1,TGTGCCAGCAGTTTAGCGGAGAGGGGCCGGGCTTTCTTT,CASSLAERGRAFF
TRBV19,TRBD1,few,TRBJ2-7,TGTGCCAGTAGTATAGCCGTGGGGAGACAGGGCAACGAGCAGTACTTC,CASSIAVGRQGNEQYF
TRBV3-1,.,few,TRBJ1-1,TGTGCCAGCAGCCAAGATCCAGCGTCTGAAGCTTTCTTT,CASSQDPASEAFF
TRBV9,.,few,TRBJ2-3,TGTGCCAGCACCCCTACCGGACGGTCCTTCGCAGATACGCAGTATTTT,CASTPTGRSFADTQYF
TRBV20-1,.,few,TRBJ1-1,TGCAGTGCCCCAGAGGTGGGGGGGATGAACACTGAAGCTTTCTTT,CSAPEVGGMNTEAFF
TRBV20-1,.,.,TRBJ1-2,TGCAGTGCTAGAGGCGGCAGTAACTATGGCTACACCTTC,CSARGGSNYGYTF
TRBV20-1,.,.,TRBJ1-6,TGCAGTGCCTCAAACGGGAGAAGCTCCTATAATTCACCCCTCCACTTT,CSASNGRSSYNSPLHF
TRBV12-3/TRBV12-4,.,.,TRBJ1-6,TGTGCCAGCAGCCCGGGAAGTTGCCCCCTCCACTTT,CASSPGSCPLHF
TRBV6-5,.,many,TRBJ2-3,TGCGCCAGCAGCATTGGGGATACGCAGTATTTT,CASSIGDTQYF
TRBV5-1,.,many,TRBJ2-3,TGCGCCAGCAGCTTGGCCGAAAGCACAGATACGCAGTATTTT,CASSLAESTDTQYF
TRBV28,TRBD1,.,TRBJ2-7,TGTGCCAGCAGTTTATCAACTGGACAGGAGATGCAGTACTTC,CASSLSTGQEMQYF
TRBV18,.,.,TRBJ1-1,TGTGCCAGCTCCCCGGACCAAAACACTGAAGCTTTCTTT,CASSPDQNTEAFF
TRBV4-3,TRBD2,.,TRBJ2-4,TGCGCCAGCAGCCAACTTAGCGGGAGCCGTCTGAACATTCAGTACTTC,CASSQLSGSRLNIQYF
TRBV6-1,.,many,TRBJ2-7,TGTGCCAGCAGTGAAGTGGAGACAGTCGAGCAGTACTTC,CASSEVETVEQYF
TRBV4-1,.,few,TRBJ2-3,TGCGCCAGCAGCCAAGATGAGGGGGAAGATACGCAGTATTTT,CASSQDEGEDTQYF
TRBV3-1,TRBD2,.,TRBJ2-1,TGTGCCAACAGCCAGAGGATTAGCGGGGACTTACAGCAGTTCTTC,CANSQRISGDLQQFF
TRBV7-9,.,.,TRBJ2-5,TGTGCCAGCAGCTTATCCGACGCCTTGGAGCAGTACTTC,CASSLSDALEQYF
TRBV29-1,TRBD1,many,TRBJ1-2,TGCAGCGTGACAGGGGGCGAGTATGGCTACACCTTC,CSVTGGEYGYTF
TRBV7-2,TRBD1,many,TRBJ2-7,TGTGCCAGCAGGGCCGACAGGGCCTCCTACGAGCAGTACTTC,CASRADRASYEQYF